Each of the 21 T cell receptor beta chains below was sequenced from the same sample in a study of T-cell memory formation after mild COVID-19 (dated by TCRdb to the early 2020s). Library preparation employed 5' RACE. The sample was run on an Illumina NovaSeq 6000. Using fastp trimming at Q25 and MiXCR clonotype assembly, TCRdb reanalyzed the public sequencing data and kept in-frame beta chains. Every entry covers one CDR3 protein and lists the most common genes and DNA from its rows. For this sample the table gives 450,000 to 650,000 distinct CDR3 sequences, of which about 20% were detected only once. Around 13% of the sample rests with the top ten. The sample comprised PBMCs or a T cell subset sorted from them (not recorded which). The receptors derive from an adult woman who had mild COVID-19 (a few samples of this study predate the infection). The sample titles of this study are shuffled in the database, so cell type and time point are left out; the donor was told from shared clones.

The rearrangement joins TRBV4-2 to TRBJ1-5, with D uncertain. This CDR3 has 15 amino acids. The germline V gene has CDR1 LGHNA and CDR2 YNFKEQ. Trimming removed 1 base from V and 3 bases from J, with 10 bases in between. CDR3 in DNA: TGTGCCAGCAGCCAAGCCCGCCGGGACAATCAGCCCCAGCATTTT. This encodes CASSQARRDNQPQHF.

This rearrangement joins TRBV12-3 or TRBV12-4 to TRBJ1-1; a weak D match, TRBD1 (5 bases). The CDR3 has 14 amino acids. Deletions cut 6 bases from V and 6 bases from J, with 17 bases between. The CDR3 is CASREQAVGSEAFF. In DNA form, the CDR3 reads TGTGCCAGCAGGGAACAGGCGGTAGGGTCTGAAGCTTTCTTT.

This clonotype was detected only a few times. V gene TRBV11-2 combines with J gene TRBJ1-1; TRBD1 matches at 12 bases. Germline trimming cut 3 bases from V and 5 bases from J; bases unmatched to any gene: 7. The CDR3 has 16 amino acids. CDR1 and CDR2 (germline): SGHAT, FQNNGV. CDR3 in amino acids: CASSFPGQGAGTEAFF. The CDR3 bases are TGTGCCAGCAGCTTCCCGGGACAGGGGGCTGGGACTGAAGCTTTCTTT.

This chain joins TRBV3-1 and TRBJ1-2; D unclear. This CDR3 spans 13 amino acids. Germline lookup yields CDR1 LGHDT and CDR2 YNNKEL (reference sequence). V dropped 3 bases and J dropped 5 bases, with 10 bases sitting between them. The CDR3 DNA reads as TGTGCCAGCAGCCAGGACCCCAGGTATGGCTACACCTTC. This gives the protein CASSQDPRYGYTF.

The sample holds a few counts of this clonotype. The V and J genes are TRBV7-2 and TRBJ2-1; D is uncertain. Trimming took 5 bases from V and 9 from J, leaving 23 bases between them. This CDR3 region has 16 residues. The V gene's germline CDR1 is SGHTA and CDR2 FQGNSA. In nucleotides, the CDR3 is TGTGCCAGCAGCCACGACGAGACCCGAGACAATTGTGAGCAGTTCTTC. As protein: CASSHDETRDNCEQFF. Supplemented by reference TRBV7-2 and TRBJ2-1, the full variable domain reads GAGVSQSPSNKVTEKGKDVELRCDPISGHTALYWYRQSLGQGLEFLIYFQGNSAPDKSGLPSDRFSAERTGGSVSTLTIQRTQQEDSAVYLCASSHDETRDNCEQFFGPGTRLTVL.

V gene TRBV20-1 combines with J gene TRBJ1-5; no clear D gene. V shed 2 bases and J shed 0 bases, with 8 bases lying between them. The CDR3 is made up of 14 amino acids. The germline CDR1 and CDR2 sequences are DFQATT and SNEGSKA (reference sequence). The CDR3 coding sequence is TGCAGTGCTAGAAGTCTCGGTAGCAATCAGCCCCAGCATTTT. As protein: CSARSLGSNQPQHF.

This clonotype was observed a handful of times. J is TRBJ2-1 and V is TRBV4-1; D uncertain. V lost 0 bases and J lost 9, with 9 bases in between. Germline V gene data show CDR1 as MGHRA and CDR2 as YSYEKL. The CDR3 has 13 residues. In DNA form, the CDR3 reads TGCGCCAGCAGCCAAGATCCGGGCGTTGAGCAGTTCTTC. Residues: CASSQDPGVEQFF.

The chain couples TRBV5-1 to TRBJ2-3; 8 bases are a match to TRBD1. From germline, CDR1 is SGHRS and CDR2 YFSETQ. This CDR3 contains 16 residues. V was clipped by 4 bases and J by 4 bases; unmatched bases: 11. CDR3 sequence (DNA): TGCGCCAGCAGCCAAGGACAGGGTATATTCGCAGATACGCAGTATTTT. Protein sequence: CASSQGQGIFADTQYF.

The chain has TRBV7-6 and TRBJ2-7; D is unclear. The CDR3 runs to 12 residues. Germline-derived CDR1 and CDR2 are SGHVS and FNYEAQ. Trimming took 5 bases from V and 3 from J, leaving 8 bases between them. For the CDR3, the DNA is TGTGCCAGCAGCGAAACCGGCTACGAGCAGTACTTC. As protein: CASSETGYEQYF.

This clonotype has a handful of counts. The J gene is TRBJ2-5, the V gene TRBV12-3 or TRBV12-4; no reliable D call. V gave up 1 base and J gave up 7 bases, with 7 bases separating them. The CDR3 is 12 residues long. This chain's CDR3 is CASSLDPGTQYF. The CDR3 DNA is TGTGCCAGCAGTTTAGACCCAGGGACCCAGTACTTC.

This clonotype was observed a handful of times. The V call is TRBV12-3 or TRBV12-4, the J call TRBJ2-2; D might be TRBD1 (7 bases). The CDR3 is made up of 15 amino acids. V was trimmed by 5 bases and J by 4 bases, leaving 14 bases between them. The CDR3 spells CASSVEGAPTGELFF. The DNA for the CDR3 is TGTGCCAGCAGTGTGGAGGGGGCGCCCACCGGGGAGCTGTTTTTT.

The sample holds a few counts of this clonotype. The chain uses TRBV19 and TRBJ1-1; the match to TRBD1 covers 8 bases. V lost 5 bases, J lost 1 base, and 9 bases stayed unmatched. The CDR3 runs 16 residues. Germline-derived CDR1 and CDR2 are LNHDA and SQIVND (reference sequence). The CDR3 loop is CASSSQGALPNTEAFF. The CDR3 DNA follows: TGTGCCAGTAGTTCCCAGGGGGCCCTTCCGAACACTGAAGCTTTCTTT.

This chain joins TRBV12-3 or TRBV12-4 and TRBJ2-7; 8 nucleotides match TRBD1. The CDR3 sequence is 16 residues long. Unmatched junction bases numbered 10, after V lost 6 bases and J lost 0 bases. The CDR3 sequence is CASSAPGTGPSYEQYF. In DNA form, the CDR3 reads TGTGCCAGCAGCGCACCTGGGACAGGTCCCTCCTACGAGCAGTACTTC.

Only a few counts were recorded for this clonotype. The chain carries TRBV7-8 and TRBJ2-1; D is tentatively TRBD1 or TRBD2 (6 bases each). V lost 2 bases and J lost 7, with 12 bases in between. The length of the CDR3 is 14 residues. The V gene's germline CDR1 is SGHVS and CDR2 FQNEAQ. The CDR3 spells CASSLPGGRNEQFF. The CDR3 DNA reads as TGTGCCAGCAGCTTACCTGGGGGGCGGAATGAGCAGTTCTTC.

Only a few counts were recorded for this clonotype. The chain joins TRBV5-1 to TRBJ2-1; no clear D. This CDR3 spans 11 amino acids. The ends were cut back, 5 bases at V and 7 bases at J, with 7 bases in the middle. Germline loops: CDR1 SGHRS, CDR2 YFSETQ. In nucleotides, the CDR3 is TGCGCCAGCAGTGTACATAATGAGCAGTTCTTC. Amino acid sequence: CASSVHNEQFF.

The V gene is TRBV11-2, the J gene TRBJ2-3; no clear D gene. V was clipped by 2 bases and J by 3 bases, with 9 bases between them. In germline, CDR1 is SGHAT, CDR2 FQNNGV. The CDR3 is 14 residues long. The CDR3 here is CASSLSLRTDTQYF. The CDR3 nucleotides read TGTGCCAGCAGCTTAAGTCTCCGGACAGATACGCAGTATTTT.

The genes are TRBV5-1 and TRBJ1-1, with 7 bases identical to TRBD1. The CDR3 has 15 amino acids. Trimming at V came to 4 bases and at J to 1 base, leaving 7 bases not matched to a gene. Per germline, CDR1 SGHRS and CDR2 YFSETQ. The CDR3 DNA is TGCGCCAGCAGCGACGACAGGGTAGGGAACACTGAAGCTTTCTTT. Amino acids: CASSDDRVGNTEAFF.

V and J are TRBV7-6 and TRBJ2-1; possible D gene TRBD1, 5 bases. Trimming removed 8 bases from V and 2 bases from J, with 7 bases in between. The CDR3 is 12 amino acids. Germline V CDR1 and CDR2: SGHVS, FNYEAQ. The CDR3 sequence: CASQGAYNEQFF. DNA for the CDR3: TGTGCCAGCCAGGGTGCCTACAATGAGCAGTTCTTC.

Only a few counts were recorded for this clonotype. This chain uses TRBV11-3 with TRBJ2-5, with TRBD2 identical over 7 bases. This CDR3 is 18 amino acids long. J lost 4 bases, V lost 1 base, and 15 bases had no gene match. Germline V CDR1 and CDR2: SGHNT, YENEEA. Here the CDR3 reads CASSLGQAGRSVGETQYF. CDR3 sequence (DNA): TGTGCCAGCAGCTTAGGACAAGCGGGGAGGTCGGTTGGAGAGACCCAGTACTTC.

This clonotype was found a few times. The chain combines TRBV25-1 with TRBJ1-4; 7 nucleotides align to TRBD1. V shed 4 bases and J 2 bases; nucleotides not matched to a gene: 4. This CDR3 spans 15 amino acids. Germline-derived CDR1 and CDR2 are MGHDK and SYGVNS. The CDR3 DNA sequence: TGTGCCAGCAGTGCGGGACAGTGGACTAATGAAAAACTGTTTTTT. This translates into CASSAGQWTNEKLFF.

The chain joins TRBV4-2 to TRBJ2-1; 12 nucleotides match TRBD2. The CDR3 has 18 residues. With V trimmed by 2 bases and J by 4 bases, 9 bases remained unmatched. The germline CDR1 and CDR2 sequences are LGHNA and YNFKEQ. The CDR3 reads CASSQSGLAGAYYNEQFF. The CDR3 nucleotides are TGTGCCAGCAGCCAATCGGGACTAGCGGGCGCATATTACAATGAGCAGTTCTTC.